This passage covers 16 T cell receptor beta chains from one sample sequenced in a study of resident and recirculating memory T cells in vitiligo. Sequencing was performed with immunoSEQ multiplex PCR; in TCRdb, only in-frame clones are kept and a portion is missing. The sample includes tens of thousands of clones, just over 90% of them seen just once. The specimen was blood. These TCRs come from a male donor with vitiligo.

This clone was observed a few times. The chain is built from TRBV6-5 and TRBJ1-5; D is unresolved. The CDR3 is 13 amino acids. CDR1 is MNHEY, CDR2 SVGAGI, per germline. V was clipped by 2 bases and J by 5 bases, with 7 bases between them. CDR3 residues: CASSYQFDQPQHF. The CDR3 DNA is TGTGCCAGCAGTTACCAGTTCGATCAGCCCCAGCATTTT.

The chain has TRBV9 and TRBJ2-3; 14 bases agree with TRBD2. CDR3 length: 15 residues. With V trimmed by 6 bases and J by 10 bases, 10 bases remained unmatched. The germline CDR1 and CDR2 sequences are SGDLS and YYNGEE. CDR3 in amino acids: CASTPTSGGASAQYF. CDR3 bases: TGTGCCAGCACCCCGACTAGCGGGGGGGCCAGTGCGCAGTATTTT.

The rearrangement joins TRBV4-3 to TRBJ1-6, with 7 nucleotides matching TRBD1. With V trimmed by 0 bases and J by 6 bases, 2 bases remained unmatched. Germline CDR1 reads LGHNA; CDR2 reads YSLEER. This CDR3 has 15 amino acids. CDR3 region: CASSQEGQTNSPLHF. The CDR3 nucleotides are TGCGCCAGCAGCCAAGAGGGACAGACTAATTCACCCCTCCACTTT.

This clone has a handful of counts. The chain links TRBV2 to TRBJ2-7; 8 positions agree with TRBD1. Trimming took 10 bases from V and 0 from J; bases not matched to a gene: 8. CDR3 length: 14 residues. Germline V gene sequence: CDR1 SNHLY, CDR2 FYNNEI. CDR3 sequence reads: CATEPTGDSYEQYF. CDR3 coding DNA: TGTGCCACCGAGCCGACAGGGGACTCCTACGAGCAGTACTTC. Full variable domain (missing parts from reference TRBV2 and TRBJ2-7): EPEVTQTPSHQVTQMGQEVILRCVPISNHLYFYWYRQILGQKVEFLVSFYNNEISEKSEIFDDQFSVERPDGSNFTLKIRSTKLEDSAMYFCATEPTGDSYEQYFGPGTRLTVT.

The chain has TRBV10-3 and TRBJ2-1; 9 bases map to TRBD1. The germline CDR1 and CDR2 sequences are ENHRY and SYGVKD. CDR3 length: 15 amino acids. V was pared by 11 bases and J by 7 bases, with 15 bases of the junction left unmatched. The CDR3, as DNA: TGTGCCGGAGGGGGAGGGACAGGGAGACCGAATGAGCAGTTCTTC. Protein sequence: CAGGGGTGRPNEQFF.

The genes are TRBV28 and TRBJ1-3; D is uncertain. V lost 6 bases to trimming and J lost 8 bases, with 20 bases between them. This CDR3 has 15 residues. CDR1 is MDHEN, CDR2 SYDVKM, per germline. The CDR3 DNA is TGTGCCAGCAGGACGACAATGGGAGTCGGGGACACCATATATTTT. It is translated as CASRTTMGVGDTIYF.

This clone has more than one count but fewer than ten. The V gene is TRBV19, the J gene TRBJ1-1; D uncertain. Deletions cut 1 base from V and 7 bases from J, with 10 bases between. The CDR3 runs to 13 residues. CDR1 is LNHDA and CDR2 is SQIVND in the germline V gene (reference sequence). CDR3 nucleotide sequence: TGTGCCAGTAGTATAGGGAGGGTGAATGAAGCTTTCTTT. Amino acid sequence: CASSIGRVNEAFF.

This rearrangement joins TRBV7-8 to TRBJ1-5, with 7 positions matching TRBD1. The ends lost 3 bases at V and 7 bases at J; junction bases unmatched: 6. This CDR3 contains 14 residues. Germline V lookup: CDR1 SGHVS, CDR2 FQNEAQ. CDR3 in DNA: TGTGCCAGCAGCTTCTCAGGGGGAAGGCAGCCCCAGCATTTT. It is translated as CASSFSGGRQPQHF.

The V and J genes are TRBV4-3 and TRBJ2-5, with D tentatively TRBD1 (5 bases). V shed 0 bases and J shed 1 base, with 9 bases lying between them. CDR3 length equals 15 residues. CDR1 LGHNA and CDR2 YSLEER come from the germline V gene. The CDR3 loop is CASSQDFQGQETQYF. CDR3 DNA sequence: TGCGCCAGCAGCCAAGATTTTCAGGGCCAAGAGACCCAGTACTTC.

This chain connects TRBV6-1 to TRBJ2-5; D remains unclear. V was clipped by 0 bases and J by 2 bases, with 22 bases between them. The CDR3 covers 19 residues. Germline loops: CDR1 MNHNS, CDR2 SASEGT. The CDR3 region has the DNA TGTGCCAGCAGTGAAGCGCTTACTTCCAATAGCCCTTTACAAGAGACCCAGTACTTC. This translates into CASSEALTSNSPLQETQYF.

The gene calls are TRBV6-5 and TRBJ2-7; 7 bases match TRBD1. With V trimmed by 6 bases and J by 3 bases, 5 bases remained unmatched. The CDR3 is 13 residues long. CDR1 is MNHEY, CDR2 SVGAGI, per germline. CDR3 DNA: TGTGCCAGCAGCCCGGGACAGAGCTACGAGCAGTACTTC. It is translated as CASSPGQSYEQYF.

This clone was seen a single time. The chain links TRBV13 to TRBJ2-7, with D perhaps matching TRBD1 (5 bases). Trimming removed 5 bases from V and 2 bases from J, with 13 bases in between. Germline V gene lookup returns CDR1 PRHDT and CDR2 FYEKMQ (reference sequence). The CDR3 sequence is 14 residues long. CDR3 nucleotides: TGTGCCAGCAGCGCCAGAAGGGGCACCTACGAGCAGTACTTC. It is translated as CASSARRGTYEQYF.

The rearrangement uses TRBV5-4 and TRBJ2-1, with TRBD2 identical over 14 bases. Germline V gene data show CDR1 as SGHNT and CDR2 as YYREEE (reference sequence). The CDR3 runs 17 residues. Trimming took 4 bases from V and 4 from J; bases not matched to a gene: 7. The CDR3 DNA reads as TGTGCCAGCAGCACCGGACTAGCGGGGGGCCTATACAATGAGCAGTTCTTC. Translated: CASSTGLAGGLYNEQFF.

V is TRBV28 and J is TRBJ1-2; no clear D. Trimming removed 3 bases at V and 2 bases at J, with 10 bases between. CDR3 length equals 14 residues. Per germline, CDR1 MDHEN and CDR2 SYDVKM. CDR3 nucleotides: TGTGCCAGCAGTTTGTATCACAAGAACTATGGCTACACCTTC. Encoded protein: CASSLYHKNYGYTF.

The V gene is TRBV30, the J gene TRBJ2-2; D perhaps matches TRBD1 (5 bases). The V end was cut by 1 base, the J end by 5 bases, with 17 bases between. The CDR3 extends over 16 amino acids. CDR1 and CDR2 (germline): GTSNPN, SVGIG (reference sequence). CDR3 nucleotide sequence: TGTGCCTGGAGTGGCCCGAAGTCAGGGCGGACCGGGGAGCTGTTTTTT. Its protein product is CAWSGPKSGRTGELFF.

This clone was seen only once. The J gene is TRBJ1-1, the V gene TRBV7-2; D is perhaps TRBD1 (5 bases). The CDR3 spans 16 residues. Trimming took off 1 base at V and 4 bases at J, with 16 bases between the two ends. The V gene's germline CDR1 is SGHTA and CDR2 FQGNSA. CDR3 sequence reads: CASSLDGRGGGTEAFF. Written as DNA, the CDR3 is TGTGCCAGCAGCTTAGATGGTAGGGGAGGCGGCACTGAAGCTTTCTTT.